The subject of this entry is one T cell receptor beta chain. Its antigen remains unknown. The data were taken from a study of Ad26.COV2.S vaccination and SARS-CoV-2 variants. Study conclusions and caveats: Considerable breadth of spike-specific CD8+ and CD4+ T cell responses has reportedly been documented following vaccination.

Data came from immunoSEQ multiplex PCR; TCRdb stores just in-frame clones and leaves some out. The repertoire holds 180,000 or so clones, with around 88% as singletons. J was trimmed by 5 bases and V by 4 bases; bases with no gene match: 2. The CDR3 totals 15 residues. Germline CDR1 SGDLS, CDR2 YYNGEE. The rearrangement links TRBV9 to TRBJ2-5; TRBD2 aligns across 16 bases. This material consisted of peripheral blood, taken after recovery from COVID-19. The receptor comes from a human donor who had recovered from COVID-19. CDR3 nucleotide sequence: TGTGCCAGCAGCCCGGGACTAGCGGGGGGGGAGACCCAGTACTTC. As protein: CASSPGLAGGETQYF. The complete variable domain, with remaining parts taken from reference TRBV9 and TRBJ2-5, reads DSGVTQTPKHLITATGQRVTLRCSPRSGDLSVYWYQQSLDQGLQFLIQYYNGEERAKGNILERFSAQQFPDLHSELNLSSLELGDSALYFCASSPGLAGGETQYFGPGTRLLVL.